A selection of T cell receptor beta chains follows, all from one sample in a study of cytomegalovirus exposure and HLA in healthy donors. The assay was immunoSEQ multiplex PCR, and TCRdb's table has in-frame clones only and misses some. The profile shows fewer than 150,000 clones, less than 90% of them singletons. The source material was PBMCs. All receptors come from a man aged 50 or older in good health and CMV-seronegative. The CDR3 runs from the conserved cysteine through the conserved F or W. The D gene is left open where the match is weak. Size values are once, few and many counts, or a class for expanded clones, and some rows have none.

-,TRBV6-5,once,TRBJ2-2,TGTGCCAGCAGTTCATGGGGGGGGCGGAACACCGGGGAGCTGTTTTTT,CASSSWGGRNTGELFF
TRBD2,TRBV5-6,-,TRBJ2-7,TGTGCCAGCAGCTTGGTTGTATTTGGGACTAGTCCCCTGGAGCAGTACTTC,CASSLVVFGTSPLEQYF
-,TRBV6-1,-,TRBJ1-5,TGTGCCAGCAGAGGGAGGTTATATCAGCCCCAGCATTTT,CASRGRLYQPQHF
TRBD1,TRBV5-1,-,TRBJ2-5,TGCGCCAGCAGCCTAGGACAGGGACGCGAGACCCAGTACTTC,CASSLGQGRETQYF
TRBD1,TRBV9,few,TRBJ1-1,TGTGCCAGCAGCCGGCTGGGACAGGGGATGAACACTGAAGCTTTCTTT,CASSRLGQGMNTEAFF
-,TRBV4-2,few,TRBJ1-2,TGTGCCAGCAGCCCCATCGGGGGGGCCGGCTATGGCTACACCTTC,CASSPIGGAGYGYTF
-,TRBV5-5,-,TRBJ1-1,TGTGCCAGCAGCTTGCACCTGGCCTCTGAAGCTTTCTTT,CASSLHLASEAFF
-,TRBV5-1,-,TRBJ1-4,TGCGCCAGCAGCTGGGGAGGGTTTGCAGGGGAGGATGAAAAACTGTTTTTT,CASSWGGFAGEDEKLFF
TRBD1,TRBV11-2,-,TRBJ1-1,TGTGCCAGCAGCGTAAGACAGGGGACGGGGACTGAAGCTTTCTTT,CASSVRQGTGTEAFF
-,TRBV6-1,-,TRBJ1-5,TGTGCCAGCAGTTCCTCAGGGGTCGATCAGCCCCAGCATTTT,CASSSSGVDQPQHF
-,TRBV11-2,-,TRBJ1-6,TGTGCCAGCAGCCTCACAAATTCACCCCTCCACTTT,CASSLTNSPLHF
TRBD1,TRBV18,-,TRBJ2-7,TGTGCCAGCTCACCTCGTGGACAGGCGAATACCTACGAGCAGTACTTC,CASSPRGQANTYEQYF
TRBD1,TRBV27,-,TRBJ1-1,TGTGCCAGCAGCGGACAGGGACGTATGGTATATACTGAAGCTTTCTTT,CASSGQGRMVYTEAFF
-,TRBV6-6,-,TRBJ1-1,TGTGCCAGCAGTTACAGTTTGGAAGACATCAACACTGAAGCTTTCTTT,CASSYSLEDINTEAFF
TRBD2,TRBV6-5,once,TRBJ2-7,TGTGCCAGCAGCTTTAGCGGGAGTTCGTACGAGCAGTACTTC,CASSFSGSSYEQYF
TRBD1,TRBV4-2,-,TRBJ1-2,TGTGCCAGCAGCCAAGAGGGACAGGCGTATGGCTACACCTTC,CASSQEGQAYGYTF
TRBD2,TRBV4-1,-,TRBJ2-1,TGCGCCAGCAGCCAACCTCTGCGAGCGGGGGAAAACAATGAGCAGTTCTTC,CASSQPLRAGENNEQFF
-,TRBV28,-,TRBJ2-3,TGTGCCAGCAGTTTGGGCGGGGCCCGCACAGATACGCAGTATTTT,CASSLGGARTDTQYF
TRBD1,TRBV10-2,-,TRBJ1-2,TGCGCCAGCAGTGAAGGAACAGGGGGAGGCTATGGCTACACCTTC,CASSEGTGGGYGYTF
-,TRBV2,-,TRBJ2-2,TGTGCCAGCACCGGCCCTTCGGGGACCGGGGAGCTGTTTTTT,CASTGPSGTGELFF
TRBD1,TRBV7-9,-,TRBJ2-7,TGTGCCAGCCTAAGGGGACAGGGGGCCTACGAGCAGTACTTC,CASLRGQGAYEQYF
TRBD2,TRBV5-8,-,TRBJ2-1,TGTGCCGTCACTAGCGGGGGGGCGGGTTCCAATGAGCAGTTCTTC,CAVTSGGAGSNEQFF
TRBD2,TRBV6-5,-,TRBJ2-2,TGTGCCTCCAGGAGGGCGGGAGTGAGCGGGGAGCTGTTTTTT,CASRRAGVSGELFF
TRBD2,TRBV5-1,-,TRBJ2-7,TGCGCCAGCAGGACTAGCGGGGGGACCGAGCAGTACTTC,CASRTSGGTEQYF
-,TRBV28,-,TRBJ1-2,TGTGCCAGCAGGAGGGAGCGGGCCTATGGCTACACCTTC,CASRRERAYGYTF
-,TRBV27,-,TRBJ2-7,TGTGCCAGCAGTTTCAGGTCCAGCGAGCAGTACTTC,CASSFRSSEQYF